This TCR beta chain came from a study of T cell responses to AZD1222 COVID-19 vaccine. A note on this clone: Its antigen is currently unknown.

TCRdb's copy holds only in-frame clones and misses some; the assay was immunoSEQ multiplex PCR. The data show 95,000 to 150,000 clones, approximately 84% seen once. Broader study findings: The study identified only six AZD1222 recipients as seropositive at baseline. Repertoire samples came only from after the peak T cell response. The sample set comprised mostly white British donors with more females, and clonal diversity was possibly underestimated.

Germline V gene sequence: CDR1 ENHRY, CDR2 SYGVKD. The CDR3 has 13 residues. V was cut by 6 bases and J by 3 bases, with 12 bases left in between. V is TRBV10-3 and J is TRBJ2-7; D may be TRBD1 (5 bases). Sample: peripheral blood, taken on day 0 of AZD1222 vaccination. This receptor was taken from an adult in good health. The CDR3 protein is CAIRGRVSYEQYF. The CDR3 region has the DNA TGTGCCATCAGGGGGCGCGTAAGCTACGAGCAGTACTTC.